The T cell receptor beta chain under discussion was sequenced for a study of cytomegalovirus exposure and HLA in healthy donors. Primers for the PCR totalled 60 Vbeta and 13 Jbeta. Here immunoSEQ multiplex PCR was the method, and the copy in TCRdb shows in-frame clones only, minus some. This sample has approximately 40,000 clones, with approximately 80% found just once. Germline V gene data show CDR1 as SEHNR and CDR2 as FQNEAQ (reference sequence). The CDR3 contains 17 residues. The junction had 12 bases not matched to a gene; V was cut back by 1 base and J by 4 bases. This TCR derives from a woman between 35 and 50 years old in good health and CMV-seronegative. The material sequenced was PBMCs. The V and J genes are TRBV7-9 and TRBJ1-1, with 7 positions matching TRBD1. The CDR3 sequence is CASSLENHLRGSTEAFF. The CDR3 DNA sequence: TGTGCCAGCAGCTTAGAAAATCACCTCAGGGGGAGCACTGAAGCTTTCTTT. Using reference TRBV7-9 and TRBJ1-1 for the parts outside the CDR3, the full variable domain is DTGVSQNPRHKITKRGQNVTFRCDPISEHNRLYWYRQTLGQGPEFLTYFQNEAQLEKSRLLSDRFSAERPKGSFSTLEIQRTEQGDSAMYLCASSLENHLRGSTEAFFGQGTRLTVV.